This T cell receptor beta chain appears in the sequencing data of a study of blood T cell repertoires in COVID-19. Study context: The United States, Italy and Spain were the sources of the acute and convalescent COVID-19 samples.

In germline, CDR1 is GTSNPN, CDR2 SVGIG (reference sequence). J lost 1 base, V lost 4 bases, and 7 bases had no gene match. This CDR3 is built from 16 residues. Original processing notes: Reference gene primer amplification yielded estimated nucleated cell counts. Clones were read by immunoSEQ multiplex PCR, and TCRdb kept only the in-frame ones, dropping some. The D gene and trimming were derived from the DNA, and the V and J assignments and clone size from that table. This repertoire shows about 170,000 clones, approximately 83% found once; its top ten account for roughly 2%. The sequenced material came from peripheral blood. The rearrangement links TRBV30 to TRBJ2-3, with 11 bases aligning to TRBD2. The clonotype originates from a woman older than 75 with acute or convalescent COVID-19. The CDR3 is CAWTLPLAGGTDTQYF. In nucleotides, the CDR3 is TGTGCCTGGACCTTACCACTAGCGGGAGGCACAGATACGCAGTATTTT.